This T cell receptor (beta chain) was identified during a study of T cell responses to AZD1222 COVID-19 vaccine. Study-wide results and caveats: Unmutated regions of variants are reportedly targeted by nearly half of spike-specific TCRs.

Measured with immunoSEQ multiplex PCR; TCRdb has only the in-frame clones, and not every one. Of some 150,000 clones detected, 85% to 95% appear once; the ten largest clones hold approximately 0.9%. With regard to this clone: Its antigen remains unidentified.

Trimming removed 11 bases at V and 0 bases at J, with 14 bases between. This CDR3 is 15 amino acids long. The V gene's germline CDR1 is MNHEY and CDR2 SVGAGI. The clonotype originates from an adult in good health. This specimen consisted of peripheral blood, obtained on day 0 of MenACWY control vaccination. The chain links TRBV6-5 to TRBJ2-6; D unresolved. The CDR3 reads CAASESHSGANVLTF. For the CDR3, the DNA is TGTGCCGCCAGCGAGTCCCACTCTGGGGCCAACGTCCTGACTTTC.